Shown below are 31 T cell receptor beta chains from a single sample sequenced in a study of shared T cell receptors in the human thymus. TCRdb's copy holds only in-frame clones and misses some; the assay was immunoSEQ multiplex PCR. The table includes 550,000 to 800,000 clones, approximately 83% detected once. In addition, the sample was reused for a study of human thymus T cells.

The sequenced sample was thymocytes. These receptors were collected from a girl less than two years old with a congenital heart defect.

The chain couples TRBV4-2 to TRBJ2-7, with D possibly TRBD1 on 6 matching bases. CDR1 and CDR2 from the germline V gene are LGHNA and YNFKEQ. The CDR3 sequence is 16 residues long. The ends were cut back, 0 bases at V and 4 bases at J, with 16 bases in the middle. CDR3 sequence (DNA): TGTGCCAGCAGCCAAGAGACCCGGACAGCTCAATACGAGCAGTACTTC. It is translated as CASSQETRTAQYEQYF.

This sequence joins TRBV28 and TRBJ2-1; 14 bases agree with TRBD2. Germline loops: CDR1 MDHEN, CDR2 SYDVKM. J gave up 0 bases and V 5 bases, and 6 bases lay outside the gene matches. There are 18 residues in the CDR3. CDR3 nucleotide sequence: TGTGCCAGCAGTCCAGGACTAGCGGGGGGTCTCTCCTACAATGAGCAGTTCTTC. It yields the protein CASSPGLAGGLSYNEQFF.

The sample holds one count of this clone. V gene TRBV25-1 combines with J gene TRBJ2-5; 7 bases agree with TRBD2. Germline trimming cut 1 base from V and 1 base from J; bases unmatched to any gene: 3. The CDR3 is 15 amino acids. Germline V gene lookup returns CDR1 MGHDK and CDR2 SYGVNS. The CDR3: CASSELLASQETQYF. The CDR3 DNA is TGTGCCAGCAGTGAATTACTAGCGAGCCAAGAGACCCAGTACTTC.

This CDR3 is CASSLGQGYNSPLHF. Here the CDR3 DNA reads TGTGCCAGCAGCTTGGGACAGGGTTATAATTCACCCCTCCACTTT. The chain employs TRBV5-4 and TRBJ1-6; 7 bases fit TRBD1. CDR1 is SGHNT and CDR2 is YYREEE in the germline V gene (reference sequence). This CDR3 has 15 residues. J lost 4 bases, V lost 0 bases, and 1 base had no gene match.

The V call is TRBV15, the J call TRBJ1-2; 7 nucleotides agree with TRBD1. V was pared by 4 bases and J by 4 bases, with 9 bases of the junction left unmatched. Germline CDR1 is LNHNV and CDR2 is YYDKDF (reference sequence). CDR3 length: 15 residues. In DNA, the CDR3 is TGTGCCACCAGCATAGGGACAGCGGTTTTCTATGGCTACACCTTC. It encodes CATSIGTAVFYGYTF.

The chain recombines TRBV28 with TRBJ2-5; D is possibly TRBD2 (7 bases). This CDR3 spans 12 amino acids. In germline, CDR1 is MDHEN, CDR2 SYDVKM. Trimming removed 10 bases at V and 3 bases at J, with 12 bases between. The DNA of the CDR3 is TGTGCCACGGGGGGCTCCGAAGAGACCCAGTACTTC. It is translated as CATGGSEETQYF.

The chain links TRBV5-1 to TRBJ1-1; the match to TRBD1 covers 7 bases. V lost 1 base to trimming and J lost 4 bases; unmatched junction nucleotides: 13. The CDR3 is 17 residues long. Germline lookup yields CDR1 SGHRS and CDR2 YFSETQ. CDR3 coding DNA: TGCGCCAGCAGCTTGAGACCTCTCAACAGGGGAAGCACTGAAGCTTTCTTT. Amino acids: CASSLRPLNRGSTEAFF.

In its sample, this clone was seen once. This chain connects TRBV7-2 to TRBJ2-2, with 9 bases fitting TRBD2. The length of the CDR3 is 18 residues. The V gene's germline CDR1 is SGHTA and CDR2 FQGNSA. Trimming removed 0 bases from V and 7 bases from J; junction bases left unmatched: 12. CDR3 nucleotide sequence: TGTGCCAGCAGCTTAGCATGGAAGAGCGGGGGGAAAGTCGGGGAGCTGTTTTTT. It is translated as CASSLAWKSGGKVGELFF.

This clone was seen a few times. The chain has TRBV19 and TRBJ2-2; 7 nucleotides agree with TRBD1. Germline V gene lookup returns CDR1 LNHDA and CDR2 SQIVND (reference sequence). Trimming at V came to 5 bases and at J to 3 bases, leaving 9 bases not matched to a gene. The CDR3 loop spans 16 amino acids. The CDR3 sequence is CASSLPDRFYTGELFF. CDR3 DNA sequence: TGTGCCAGTAGTCTCCCGGACAGGTTTTACACCGGGGAGCTGTTTTTT.

The chain combines TRBV5-1 with TRBJ2-1; D might be TRBD2 (5 bases). Trimming took 2 bases from V and 12 from J, leaving 12 bases between them. This CDR3 region has 12 residues. Germline loops: CDR1 SGHRS, CDR2 YFSETQ. The CDR3 is CASSFPPEGQFF. In DNA, the CDR3 is TGCGCCAGCAGCTTTCCGCCAGAGGGGCAGTTCTTC.

The chain has TRBV15 and TRBJ1-1; 7 bases line up with TRBD1. Germline V gene sequence: CDR1 LNHNV, CDR2 YYDKDF (reference sequence). V lost 0 bases, J lost 1 base, and 8 bases stayed unmatched. The CDR3 totals 17 residues. The CDR3 spells CATSRDLPGGKNTEAFF. The CDR3 region has the DNA TGTGCCACCAGCAGAGATTTGCCAGGGGGAAAGAACACTGAAGCTTTCTTT.

The chain joins TRBV27 to TRBJ2-1, with TRBD2 identical over 11 bases. Trimming took 4 bases from V and 0 from J; bases not matched to a gene: 8. Germline assignment: CDR1 MNHEY and CDR2 SMNVEV (reference sequence). CDR3 size: 18 residues. CDR3 sequence: CASSSHGLAGPSYNEQFF. The CDR3 nucleotides are TGTGCCAGCAGTTCCCACGGACTAGCGGGCCCCTCCTACAATGAGCAGTTCTTC.

This rearrangement joins TRBV6-5 to TRBJ1-1; weak D call: TRBD1 (6 bases). V lost 2 bases to trimming and J lost 7 bases, with 20 bases between them. This CDR3 comprises 16 residues. The germline V gene encodes CDR1 MNHEY and CDR2 SVGAGI. Written as DNA, the CDR3 is TGTGCCAGCAGTTACAGCGGGGGGCGCAAACCCAGTGAAGCTTTCTTT. Translated: CASSYSGGRKPSEAFF.

The chain links TRBV6-5 to TRBJ2-2, with D maybe TRBD2 (6 bases). The CDR3 runs to 16 residues. Germline CDR1 MNHEY, CDR2 SVGAGI. Trimming took 4 bases from V and 3 from J, leaving 15 bases between them. The CDR3 is CASSLGREEDTGELFF. In DNA, the CDR3 is TGTGCCAGCAGTTTGGGTAGGGAGGAGGACACCGGGGAGCTGTTTTTT.

The rearrangement uses TRBV11-3 and TRBJ2-1; 9 nucleotides agree with TRBD2. The V segment lost 0 bases and the J segment 2 bases; nucleotides outside the gene matches: 5. The germline V gene encodes CDR1 SGHNT and CDR2 YENEEA. The CDR3 totals 17 residues. The CDR3 sequence: CASSLDVAGEAYNEQFF. In DNA form, the CDR3 reads TGTGCCAGCAGCTTAGACGTAGCGGGAGAAGCCTACAATGAGCAGTTCTTC.

The gene calls are TRBV2 and TRBJ2-1, with a possible D match to TRBD1 (5 bases). The CDR3 extends over 10 amino acids. The germline V gene has CDR1 SNHLY and CDR2 FYNNEI. Deletions cut 4 bases from V and 13 bases from J, with 8 bases between. The CDR3 here is CASSAQDQFF. CDR3 DNA sequence: TGTGCCAGCAGTGCACAGGATCAGTTCTTC.

The V gene is TRBV2, the J gene TRBJ2-1, with TRBD2 matching 15 bases. The germline V gene has CDR1 SNHLY and CDR2 FYNNEI. Losses at the gene ends were 6 bases for V and 3 bases for J; bases not matched to a gene: 9. The CDR3 runs to 18 residues. DNA of the CDR3: TGTGCCAGCAGCCCCGATGGACTAGCGGGGGGGATCTACAATGAGCAGTTCTTC. Translated: CASSPDGLAGGIYNEQFF.

The CDR3 DNA reads TGTGCCAGCAGTTTGTTCAGCTACACCTTC. Translated, it gives CASSLFSYTF. The V call is TRBV27, the J call TRBJ1-2; no firm D call. The CDR3 loop spans 10 amino acids. Between the trimmed V and J ends, which lost 3 bases and 9 bases, there was a span of 5 bases. Germline CDR1 MNHEY, CDR2 SMNVEV (reference sequence).

The chain joins TRBV6-1 to TRBJ1-5; tentative D call: TRBD1 (5 bases). The length of the CDR3 is 16 residues. Germline assignment: CDR1 MNHNS and CDR2 SASEGT. The ends were cut back, 3 bases at V and 4 bases at J, with 16 bases in the middle. CDR3 sequence: CASSEWGRYPNQPQHF. DNA of the CDR3: TGTGCCAGCAGTGAGTGGGGCCGGTACCCAAATCAGCCCCAGCATTTT.

This clone has only one observation. The J gene is TRBJ2-7, the V gene TRBV2, with no clear D. In germline, CDR1 is SNHLY, CDR2 FYNNEI. This CDR3 is built from 11 residues. Between the trimmed V and J ends, which lost 3 bases and 2 bases, there was a span of 2 bases. The CDR3 region has the DNA TGTGCCAGCAGTGACGCCTACGAGCAGTACTTC. Translating gives CASSDAYEQYF.

This clone was counted once. This rearrangement joins TRBV11-2 to TRBJ1-1, with 7 positions matching TRBD1. The CDR3 runs to 15 residues. Trimming removed 5 bases from V and 9 bases from J; junction bases left unmatched: 15. Germline values: CDR1 SGHAT, CDR2 FQNNGV. The CDR3 sequence: CASSLLHSTTGKAFF. The CDR3 coding sequence is TGTGCCAGCAGCCTTCTCCACTCCACGACAGGGAAAGCTTTCTTT.

The rearrangement uses TRBV14 and TRBJ2-3; no clear D. Germline V gene sequence: CDR1 SGHDN, CDR2 FVKESK. This CDR3 comprises 13 residues. With 0 bases removed from V and 5 bases from J, the gap between germline ends came to 6 bases. The CDR3 bases are TGTGCCAGCAGCCAAGATCCCGGAGATACGCAGTATTTT. Amino acid sequence: CASSQDPGDTQYF.

The V call is TRBV6-1, the J call TRBJ1-2; 7 bases fit TRBD1. This CDR3 contains 13 residues. From germline, CDR1 is MNHNS and CDR2 SASEGT. The ends lost 3 bases at V and 2 bases at J; junction bases unmatched: 0. CDR3 sequence (DNA): TGTGCCAGCAGTGAGACAGGGAACTATGGCTACACCTTC. This gives the protein CASSETGNYGYTF.

The V and J genes are TRBV5-6 and TRBJ2-5; the match to TRBD2 covers 7 bases. CDR1 SGHDT and CDR2 YYEEEE come from the germline V gene. CDR3 length: 16 amino acids. Trimming took 4 bases from V and 3 from J; bases not matched to a gene: 12. The CDR3 DNA sequence: TGTGCCAGCAGCCGAAGGGACGGGAGGAATAAAGAGACCCAGTACTTC. It translates to CASSRRDGRNKETQYF.

This chain connects TRBV10-3 to TRBJ1-2, with 8 bases identical to TRBD1. Germline V gene lookup returns CDR1 ENHRY and CDR2 SYGVKD. J gave up 0 bases and V 8 bases, and 11 bases lay outside the gene matches. The CDR3 consists of 16 residues. The CDR3 region has the DNA TGTGCCATCCGACGGGACAGGTCTTCAGCTAACTATGGCTACACCTTC. This gives the protein CAIRRDRSSANYGYTF.

The chain employs TRBV5-1 and TRBJ2-5; perhaps TRBD1 as D (6 bases). The CDR3 has 15 residues. The germline CDR1 and CDR2 sequences are SGHRS and YFSETQ. With 3 bases removed from V and 5 bases from J, the gap between germline ends came to 17 bases. The CDR3 nucleotides are TGCGCCAGCAGCTACAGGGTGAGGGATTGGGAGACCCAGTACTTC. This encodes CASSYRVRDWETQYF.

The rearrangement links TRBV6-1 to TRBJ1-2; 12 bases match TRBD1. Trimming at V came to 3 bases and at J to 10 bases, leaving 18 bases not matched to a gene. CDR3 size: 18 residues. Germline CDR1 reads MNHNS; CDR2 reads SASEGT. The CDR3 is CASSEGWGQGAIRRLYTF. As DNA, the CDR3 is TGTGCCAGCAGTGAGGGGTGGGGACAGGGGGCTATCCGGCGTCTCTACACCTTC.

This rearrangement joins TRBV7-2 to TRBJ1-2; D may be TRBD1 (6 bases). The CDR3 extends over 14 amino acids. Trimming cost V 6 bases and J 4 bases, with 15 bases left between them. CDR1 is SGHTA and CDR2 is FQGNSA in the germline V gene. CDR3 sequence reads: CASSRTGQLYGYTF. In DNA, the CDR3 is TGTGCCAGCAGTCGCACAGGGCAGCTCTATGGCTACACCTTC.

This clone appeared a single time. This chain connects TRBV9 to TRBJ2-1, with 7 bases that match TRBD2. The germline CDR1 and CDR2 sequences are SGDLS and YYNGEE. Trimming at V came to 4 bases and at J to 9 bases, leaving 19 bases not matched to a gene. This CDR3 has 17 amino acids. The CDR3 bases are TGTGCCAGCAGCCCCCCATTGGGGGGGTCTTCGCGTGGTGAGCAGTTCTTC. Translation gives CASSPPLGGSSRGEQFF.

The chain joins TRBV7-9 to TRBJ1-1; TRBD1 is a possible D gene (6 bases). The CDR3 runs to 16 residues. Germline CDR1 SEHNR, CDR2 FQNEAQ (reference sequence). The germline V and J ends were trimmed by 6 bases and 3 bases, with 20 bases remaining between them. The CDR3 nucleotides read TGTGCCAGCAGTTCGACCAGACAGGCCTATTACACTGAAGCTTTCTTT. Its translation: CASSSTRQAYYTEAFF.

This chain links TRBV27 with TRBJ1-2; 7 bases match TRBD1. CDR1 and CDR2 from the germline V gene are MNHEY and SMNVEV (reference sequence). This CDR3 region has 14 residues. Unmatched junction bases numbered 10, after V lost 4 bases and J lost 8 bases. CDR3 amino acids: CASSWGARGQGYTF. CDR3 coding DNA: TGTGCCAGCAGTTGGGGGGCGAGGGGGCAAGGCTACACCTTC.